The 16 T cell receptor beta chains below come from one sample, sequenced in a study of T cells after yellow fever vaccination (dated by TCRdb to about 2019). The library was obtained by 5' RACE. The sequencing machine was an Illumina HiSeq 2500. In TCRdb, the public reads were trimmed at Q25 with fastp and aligned with MiXCR, with productive beta chains retained. Each entry is one CDR3 protein sequence, shown with its most common DNA and genes. The sample table lists just under 600,000 distinct CDR3 sequences, roughly 14% of them with a count of one. The top ten hold around 15% of the sample. The meaning of the sample's treatment or condition label: live attenuated yellow fever vaccine strain. Sample: PBMCs, taken on the day of the yellow fever booster vaccination. Receptor source: a man aged 25-40 years who received the YFV17D yellow fever vaccine.

The CDR3 DNA sequence: TGTGCCAGCACCGACCCGGGACAGGGAATCGAAAAACTGTTTTTT. It codes for CASTDPGQGIEKLFF. J is TRBJ1-4 and V is TRBV7-9, with 9 bases aligning to TRBD1. Trimming took 7 bases from V and 8 from J; bases not matched to a gene: 11. Germline CDR1 reads SEHNR; CDR2 reads FQNEAQ (reference sequence). CDR3 length: 15 residues. Variable domain in full (rest from reference TRBV7-9 and TRBJ1-4): DTGVSQNPRHKITKRGQNVTFRCDPISEHNRLYWYRQTLGQGPEFLTYFQNEAQLEKSRLLSDRFSAERPKGSFSTLEIQRTEQGDSAMYLCASTDPGQGIEKLFFGSGTQLSVL.

This clonotype was seen at least ten times. The chain employs TRBV5-1 and TRBJ2-1; D is unclear. Trimming left V 4 bases short and J 0 bases short, with 8 bases between. Germline V gene lookup returns CDR1 SGHRS and CDR2 YFSETQ. The CDR3 loop spans 14 amino acids. In DNA form, the CDR3 reads TGCGCCAGCAGCGGGCAGAGCTCCTACAATGAGCAGTTCTTC. Protein: CASSGQSSYNEQFF.

In this sample, this clonotype turned up a few times. The chain links TRBV12-3 or TRBV12-4 to TRBJ2-2, with D possibly called TRBD1 or TRBD2 (5 bases each). The CDR3 is 12 residues long. Trimming stripped 8 bases from V and 6 bases from J, with 10 bases between. CDR3 in amino acids: CASARGSGELFF. CDR3 nucleotide sequence: TGTGCCAGCGCCCGGGGCTCCGGGGAGCTGTTTTTT.

This clonotype has just a few counts. This sequence joins TRBV27 and TRBJ2-7; D unclear. CDR3 length: 13 residues. Germline V gene lookup returns CDR1 MNHEY and CDR2 SMNVEV (reference sequence). The ends were cut back, 0 bases at V and 12 bases at J, with 15 bases in the middle. The CDR3 spells CASSLSSVFPGYF. CDR3 nucleotides: TGTGCCAGCAGTTTATCGAGTGTTTTTCCGGGGTACTTC.

The chain has TRBV29-1 and TRBJ2-1; TRBD2 is a possible D gene (5 bases). The CDR3 has 12 residues. Germline values: CDR1 SQVTM, CDR2 ANQGSEA. V was pared by 0 bases and J by 9 bases, with 9 bases between. The CDR3 loop is CSVEDSGSEQFF. The CDR3 nucleotides read TGCAGCGTTGAAGATTCGGGGAGTGAGCAGTTCTTC.

There are a few counts of this clonotype. This chain uses TRBV9 with TRBJ2-3; TRBD2 is a possible D gene (6 bases). The length of the CDR3 is 14 residues. V gave up 4 bases and J gave up 2 bases, with 11 bases separating them. Germline V gives CDR1 SGDLS, CDR2 YYNGEE. The CDR3 bases are TGTGCCAGCAGCCTCGGGACTTTCACAGATACGCAGTATTTT. This gives the protein CASSLGTFTDTQYF. The variable domain in full, completed from reference TRBV9 and TRBJ2-3, reads DSGVTQTPKHLITATGQRVTLRCSPRSGDLSVYWYQQSLDQGLQFLIQYYNGEERAKGNILERFSAQQFPDLHSELNLSSLELGDSALYFCASSLGTFTDTQYFGPGTRLTVL.

In DNA form, the CDR3 reads TGTGCCACCAGTGATCCCGGGACTAGCGGGAGTGCCGGGGAGCTGTTTTTT. Translating it yields CATSDPGTSGSAGELFF. The gene calls are TRBV24-1 and TRBJ2-2; 14 nucleotides align to TRBD2. The CDR3 consists of 17 residues. Germline V CDR1 and CDR2: KGHDR, SFDVKD. With 3 bases clipped from V and 6 bases from J, the junction kept 5 bases outside the gene matches.

This chain links TRBV4-3 with TRBJ2-4; D could derive from TRBD1 or TRBD2 (6 bases each). From germline, CDR1 is LGHNA and CDR2 YSLEER. V lost 0 bases to trimming and J lost 0 bases, with 9 bases between them. This CDR3 has 16 amino acids. Here the CDR3 DNA reads TGCGCCAGCAGCCAAGAGGGGGGCGCAGCCAAAAACATTCAGTACTTC. Translated, it gives CASSQEGGAAKNIQYF.

This rearrangement joins TRBV7-2 to TRBJ2-5; tentative D call: TRBD1 (6 bases). Per the germline V gene, CDR1 is SGHTA and CDR2 is FQGNSA. V was shortened by 1 base and J by 6 bases, with 12 bases between the two germline ends. The CDR3 runs to 14 residues. CDR3 sequence reads: CASSLEGGTKTQYF. The CDR3 bases are TGTGCCAGCAGCTTAGAGGGTGGGACAAAGACCCAGTACTTC.

This chain connects TRBV30 to TRBJ2-7; D uncertain. CDR1 and CDR2 (germline): GTSNPN, SVGIG (reference sequence). The length of the CDR3 is 12 residues. V was cut by 0 bases and J by 2 bases, with 5 bases left in between. Written as DNA, the CDR3 is TGTGCCTGGAGTGTTTCACCCTACGAGCAGTACTTC. This gives the protein CAWSVSPYEQYF.

The V gene is TRBV20-1, the J gene TRBJ2-3; 13 bases align to TRBD2. With 6 bases clipped from V and 4 bases from J, the junction kept 10 bases outside the gene matches. The length of the CDR3 is 16 residues. In germline, CDR1 is DFQATT, CDR2 SNEGSKA (reference sequence). CDR3 in amino acids: CSATHTSGRASDTQYF. CDR3 in DNA: TGCAGTGCCACCCACACTAGCGGGAGGGCATCAGATACGCAGTATTTT.

The chain has TRBV15 and TRBJ2-1; 8 bases map to TRBD1. This CDR3 has 15 amino acids. V was clipped by 4 bases and J by 5 bases; unmatched bases: 7. Germline values: CDR1 LNHNV, CDR2 YYDKDF (reference sequence). This CDR3 is CATSTRTGFNNEQFF. CDR3 nucleotide sequence: TGTGCCACCAGCACCCGGACAGGGTTCAACAATGAGCAGTTCTTC.

This clonotype was seen a handful of times. The chain is built from TRBV12-3 or TRBV12-4 and TRBJ1-5; D is ambiguous. V was clipped by 6 bases and J by 0 bases, with 12 bases between them. The CDR3 extends over 15 amino acids. CDR3 sequence: CASSQDTYSNQPQHF. Here the CDR3 DNA reads TGTGCCAGCAGCCAGGATACATATAGCAATCAGCCCCAGCATTTT.

The CDR3, as DNA: TGTGCCAGCAGCTTAGCATTACCTCCCAGGGCTGAGCAGTTCTTC. Translation gives CASSLALPPRAEQFF. The V call is TRBV7-2, the J call TRBJ2-1, with D possibly matching TRBD1 (5 bases). The V end was cut by 0 bases, the J end by 9 bases, with 15 bases between. Germline CDR1 reads SGHTA; CDR2 reads FQGNSA. The CDR3 sequence is 15 residues long. The complete variable domain, with remaining parts taken from reference TRBV7-2 and TRBJ2-1, reads GAGVSQSPSNKVTEKGKDVELRCDPISGHTALYWYRQSLGQGLEFLIYFQGNSAPDKSGLPSDRFSAERTGGSVSTLTIQRTQQEDSAVYLCASSLALPPRAEQFFGPGTRLTVL.

There are a few counts of this clonotype. The V call is TRBV7-3, the J call TRBJ2-2, with D maybe TRBD2 (5 bases). This CDR3 is built from 15 residues. V lost 5 bases and J lost 5, with 15 bases in between. The germline gives CDR1 SGHTA, CDR2 FQGTGA. The CDR3 nucleotides are TGTGCCAGCAGCCCCCGGGTGGGAGCAACCGGGGAGCTGTTTTTT. Encoded protein: CASSPRVGATGELFF.

This clonotype turned up a few times. The V gene is TRBV6-2 or TRBV6-3, the J gene TRBJ2-7; D uncertain. V was shortened by 8 bases and J by 3 bases, with 14 bases between the two germline ends. The CDR3 spans 13 residues. The germline V gene encodes CDR1 MNHEY and CDR2 SVGEGT. The CDR3 region is CASQHVSLYEQYF. CDR3 coding DNA: TGTGCCAGCCAGCACGTATCTCTCTACGAGCAGTACTTC.